The clone carrying this T cell receptor (beta chain) has ten or more counts. What it binds is unknown. Library preparation for TCR beta used quantitative 5'-RACE with molecular barcodes. TCRdb re-called the 5' RACE reads through MiXCR, storing one row per CDR3 protein. The table includes about 300,000 distinct CDR3 sequences, 11% detected once. Germline values: CDR1 MNHEY, CDR2 SMNVEV (reference sequence). V lost 4 bases and J lost 7, with 11 bases in between. The CDR3 contains 13 residues. These data come from a study of CD8 T cells in ankylosing spondylitis. Study-wide results and limits: Reactive arthritis synovial fluid and blood previously showed some of these motif variants. Disease-associated clones were reportedly significantly overrepresented in matched ankylosing spondylitis synovial fluid.

This chain joins TRBV27 and TRBJ1-5; D is uncertain. This sequence was found in a female donor with ankylosing spondylitis or in good health (not recorded which). Material: blood, either unsorted or a sorted T cell fraction (not recorded which). CDR3 amino acids: CASSSPGGQPQHF. Here the CDR3 DNA reads TGTGCCAGCAGTTCCCCCGGCGGGCAGCCCCAGCATTTT.